Following are 10 T cell receptor beta chains from one sample sequenced in a study of shared clonotypes between healthy human individuals. Sequenced by immunoSEQ multiplex PCR; TCRdb stores in-frame clones only, minus some. Here the sample spans about 490,000 clones, almost 80% being singletons. The source material was PBMCs. Source of these receptors: a woman in her thirties or forties in good health. Some clones in this sample may be carry-over from other donors' samples.

The rearrangement joins TRBV9 to TRBJ2-3; unclear D gene. Trimming took 0 bases from V and 0 from J, leaving 8 bases between them. Germline CDR1 SGDLS, CDR2 YYNGEE. CDR3 size: 15 residues. CDR3 residues: CASSVAGLSTDTQYF. CDR3 in DNA: TGTGCCAGCAGCGTAGCGGGCCTTAGCACAGATACGCAGTATTTT.

The chain combines TRBV7-2 with TRBJ2-7; D possibly uses TRBD1 or TRBD2 (6 bases each). Between the trimmed V and J ends, which lost 4 bases and 2 bases, there was a span of 24 bases. Germline CDR1 SGHTA, CDR2 FQGNSA. The CDR3 runs 18 residues. The CDR3 coding sequence is TGTGCCAGCAGCTCCCGATTTAGGCAAAGGAGGGGGGCCTACGAGCAGTACTTC. Residues: CASSSRFRQRRGAYEQYF.

This clone has a single count. The chain combines TRBV4-2 with TRBJ2-7; D tentatively fits TRBD1 or TRBD2 (6 bases each). Germline CDR1 reads LGHNA; CDR2 reads YNFKEQ. The V and J ends lost 4 bases and 6 bases respectively, with 19 bases between them. The CDR3 totals 15 residues. CDR3 sequence (DNA): TGTGCCAGCAGCCTAGGGGGGACGTCGGGGACCGAGCAGTACTTC. It yields the protein CASSLGGTSGTEQYF.

V usage is TRBV11-1 and J usage is TRBJ1-5; unclear D gene. Between the trimmed V and J ends, which lost 5 bases and 5 bases, there was a span of 7 bases. The germline CDR1 and CDR2 sequences are SGHAT and FQDESV (reference sequence). The CDR3 runs 12 residues. CDR3 amino acids: CASSRTDQPQHF. The CDR3 DNA follows: TGTGCCAGCAGCCGGACTGATCAGCCCCAGCATTTT.

The rearrangement joins TRBV5-1 to TRBJ1-4; maybe TRBD1 (5 bases). This CDR3 contains 16 residues. Germline V gene sequence: CDR1 SGHRS, CDR2 YFSETQ. Trimming shortened V by 4 bases and J by 4 bases, and 17 bases separated the two germline ends. The CDR3 spells CASSQTPGRSNEKLFF. The DNA of the CDR3 is TGCGCCAGCAGCCAAACCCCGGGACGGAGTAATGAAAAACTGTTTTTT.

The chain uses TRBV7-8 and TRBJ1-4; 8 positions agree with TRBD1. The germline V gene encodes CDR1 SGHVS and CDR2 FQNEAQ. This CDR3 spans 16 amino acids. Trimming at V came to 7 bases and at J to 13 bases, leaving 20 bases not matched to a gene. CDR3 region: CASTSPGQGGSEVLFF. DNA for the CDR3: TGTGCCAGCACCTCACCCGGACAGGGTGGTAGTGAAGTACTGTTTTTT.

The chain carries TRBV4-1 and TRBJ1-3; D is possibly TRBD1 (6 bases). The germline gives CDR1 MGHRA, CDR2 YSYEKL. Trimming left V 4 bases short and J 0 bases short, with 10 bases between. This CDR3 is 15 amino acids long. CDR3 sequence (DNA): TGCGCCAGCAGCCCGGACAGAGCCTCTGGAAACACCATATATTTT. It codes for CASSPDRASGNTIYF.

This chain uses TRBV7-2 with TRBJ1-5; no firm D call. The CDR3 is 15 amino acids. V was shortened by 1 base and J by 7 bases, with 14 bases between the two germline ends. The V gene's germline CDR1 is SGHTA and CDR2 FQGNSA. The CDR3: CASSLGLGGVQPQHF. The CDR3 bases are TGTGCCAGCAGCTTAGGGCTTGGAGGCGTCCAGCCCCAGCATTTT.

The chain joins TRBV30 to TRBJ2-3; D not certain. Looked up from germline, CDR1 is GTSNPN and CDR2 is SVGIG (reference sequence). This CDR3 spans 14 amino acids. The V gene lost 3 bases and the J gene lost 0 bases, with 10 bases spanning the gap. Here the CDR3 reads CAWRDGFSTDTQYF. Written as DNA, the CDR3 is TGTGCCTGGAGGGACGGATTTAGCACAGATACGCAGTATTTT.

As for this clone: Other DNA sequences of this sample code for an identical CDR3. The CDR3 region has the DNA TGTGCCTGGAGTTCCAGCGGGAGGGCCCAGGAGCAGTACTTC. Its translation is CAWSSSGRAQEQYF. This chain joins TRBV30 and TRBJ2-7; TRBD2 aligns across 10 bases. Germline CDR1 is GTSNPN and CDR2 is SVGIG (reference sequence). The CDR3 spans 14 residues. Trimming cost V 2 bases and J 7 bases; bases outside gene matches: 8.